This record looks at one T cell receptor (beta chain) sequence and its context. This CDR3 has 17 amino acids. CDR1 is SGDLS and CDR2 is YYNGEE in the germline V gene. With 0 bases removed from V and 7 bases from J, the gap between germline ends came to 20 bases. The sample belongs to a study of T cell changes during pregnancy in multiple sclerosis. Clones were read by immunoSEQ multiplex PCR, and TCRdb kept only the in-frame ones, dropping some. The repertoire holds around 80,000 clones, with under 95% as singletons. The rearrangement joins TRBV9 to TRBJ2-1; tentative D call: TRBD2 (7 bases). The sequences come from peripheral blood, collected before pregnancy. The clonotype comes from a female donor with multiple sclerosis, enrolled in a pregnancy study. This chain's CDR3 is CASSVEEAGAAWNEQFF. In nucleotides, the CDR3 is TGTGCCAGCAGCGTAGAGGAGGCGGGGGCAGCTTGGAATGAGCAGTTCTTC.